Each of the 9 T cell receptor beta chains below was sequenced from the same sample in a study of blood T cell repertoires in COVID-19 (TCRdb year 2020). Library preparation employed the immunoSEQ multiplex PCR assay. As stored in TCRdb, this immuneACCESS dataset retains in-frame rearrangements with V and J assigned. A fraction of the clones does not appear; measured against another copy, unresolved V genes explain less than half of the discrepancy, and the remainder lacks a known reason. The sample has some 200,000 clones on record, about 80% of them singletons. The ten largest clonotypes hold 6.9% of the sample. The specimen sequenced was peripheral blood. These receptors were collected from a human donor with acute or convalescent COVID-19. The donor label of this sample is uncertain.

V usage is TRBV11-3 and J usage is TRBJ2-1; 8 bases align to TRBD2. The CDR3 totals 15 residues. Trimming took 5 bases from V and 0 from J; bases not matched to a gene: 3. Germline CDR1 and CDR2: SGHNT and YENEEA. The CDR3 spells CASSPSGSSYNEQFF. The CDR3, as DNA: TGTGCCAGCAGCCCAAGCGGGAGCTCCTACAATGAGCAGTTCTTC. The complete variable domain, with remaining parts taken from reference TRBV11-3 and TRBJ2-1, reads EAGVVQSPRYKIIEKKQPVAFWCNPISGHNTLYWYLQNLGQGPELLIRYENEEAVDDSQLPKDRFSAERLKGVDSTLKIQPAELGDSAVYLCASSPSGSSYNEQFFGPGTRLTVL.

For the CDR3, the DNA is TGTGCCAGCAGTGAAGCCCAGGGGGCTAACTATGGCTACACCTTC. Amino acids: CASSEAQGANYGYTF. The chain carries TRBV6-1 and TRBJ1-2, with 7 bases lining up with TRBD1. The length of the CDR3 is 15 residues. Germline V gene data show CDR1 as MNHNS and CDR2 as SASEGT. The V segment lost 0 bases and the J segment 0 bases; nucleotides outside the gene matches: 1.

The chain recombines TRBV19 with TRBJ2-5; 10 positions agree with TRBD1. J gave up 4 bases and V 2 bases, and 7 bases lay outside the gene matches. The CDR3 has 16 amino acids. CDR1 LNHDA and CDR2 SQIVND come from the germline V gene (reference sequence). The chain's CDR3 is CASSIQGTGVAETQYF. In DNA, the CDR3 is TGTGCCAGTAGTATACAGGGGACAGGGGTGGCAGAGACCCAGTACTTC.

This sequence joins TRBV7-2 and TRBJ2-3, with D possibly being TRBD1 (5 bases). The ends were cut back, 5 bases at V and 11 bases at J, with 26 bases in the middle. CDR1 and CDR2 from the germline V gene are SGHTA and FQGNSA. The CDR3 is 16 residues long. The CDR3 loop reads CASSGIWTLSIKKQYF. CDR3 sequence (DNA): TGTGCCAGCAGCGGGATTTGGACACTTTCAATTAAGAAGCAGTATTTT.

The chain has TRBV2 and TRBJ2-5; TRBD2 matches 16 bases. J was trimmed by 7 bases and V by 6 bases; bases with no gene match: 8. Per germline, CDR1 SNHLY and CDR2 FYNNEI. The CDR3 runs to 16 residues. In DNA form, the CDR3 reads TGTGCCAGCAGGTCCGGGACTAGCGGGAGGGGAGGGACCCAGTACTTC. It translates to CASRSGTSGRGGTQYF.

The chain recombines TRBV3-1 (or the pseudogene TRBV3-2) with TRBJ1-1; 7 bases map to TRBD1. The CDR3 has 15 amino acids. Per the germline V gene, CDR1 is LGHDT and CDR2 is YNNKEL (reference sequence). V lost 5 bases, J lost 5 bases, and 11 bases stayed unmatched. CDR3 protein: CASSWLRQGGTEAFF. The CDR3 DNA sequence: TGTGCCAGCAGCTGGCTTCGACAGGGCGGTACTGAAGCTTTCTTT.

The V and J genes are TRBV6-5 and TRBJ2-5, with D perhaps TRBD2 (6 bases). CDR1 and CDR2 (germline): MNHEY, SVGAGI. This CDR3 region has 11 residues. V gave up 7 bases and J gave up 5 bases, with 8 bases separating them. Here the CDR3 reads CASTAGETQYF. CDR3 coding DNA: TGTGCCAGCACCGCGGGGGAGACCCAGTACTTC.

The rearrangement uses TRBV5-6 and TRBJ2-7; TRBD2 agrees at 8 bases. Germline lookup yields CDR1 SGHDT and CDR2 YYEEEE. The CDR3 covers 16 residues. Losses at the gene ends were 1 base for V and 1 base for J; bases not matched to a gene: 7. The CDR3 loop reads CASSLQSSGPSYEQYF. The CDR3 region has the DNA TGTGCCAGCAGCTTGCAATCTAGCGGGCCATCCTACGAGCAGTACTTC.

CDR3 sequence: CASSAGALMGEQFF. In nucleotides, the CDR3 is TGTGCCAGCAGCGCTGGGGCATTGATGGGGGAGCAGTTCTTC. The chain is built from TRBV9 and TRBJ2-1; tentative D call: TRBD1 (5 bases). Germline V gives CDR1 SGDLS, CDR2 YYNGEE. Trimming removed 3 bases from V and 10 bases from J, with 17 bases in between. The CDR3 contains 14 residues. Based on the CDR3 plus reference TRBV9 and TRBJ2-1, the full variable domain is DSGVTQTPKHLITATGQRVTLRCSPRSGDLSVYWYQQSLDQGLQFLIQYYNGEERAKGNILERFSAQQFPDLHSELNLSSLELGDSALYFCASSAGALMGEQFFGPGTRLTVL.